A single sample gave rise to the 32 T cell receptor beta chains below, sequenced in a study of CD8 T cells in ankylosing spondylitis. Their target antigens are unknown. Study results and caveats: There was a TCR beta motif, made of several highly homologous variants, that appeared characteristic of ankylosing spondylitis blood.

Each CDR3 protein is one row after TCRdb ran MiXCR on the 5' RACE reads. The sample includes some 330,000 distinct CDR3 sequences, less than 9.5% of them seen just once. Sequencing was done on a sample of blood, either unsorted or a sorted T cell fraction (not recorded which). The source is a male donor with ankylosing spondylitis.

This clonotype was observed at least ten times. This chain uses TRBV7-2 with TRBJ2-2; possibly TRBD1 for D (6 bases). Trimming removed 4 bases from V and 4 bases from J, with 10 bases in between. Per the germline V gene, CDR1 is SGHTA and CDR2 is FQGNSA. The CDR3 spans 14 residues. The CDR3, as DNA: TGTGCCAGCAGCTCGGGACAAGCCACCGGGGAGCTGTTTTTT. Its protein product is CASSSGQATGELFF.

The table lists this clonotype with a few counts. J is TRBJ2-1 and V is TRBV29-1, with 12 nucleotides matching TRBD1. The CDR3 is 13 residues long. J gave up 8 bases and V 6 bases, and 5 bases lay outside the gene matches. Germline CDR1 and CDR2: SQVTM and ANQGSEA. The chain's CDR3 is CSVEGQGADEQFF. Written as DNA, the CDR3 is TGCAGCGTGGAGGGACAGGGGGCGGATGAGCAGTTCTTC.

There are a few counts of this clonotype. The chain uses TRBV12-5 and TRBJ2-5, with TRBD2 identical over 8 bases. The trim removed 5 bases at V and 4 bases at J, leaving 15 bases unmatched. The germline gives CDR1 LGHNT, CDR2 FRNRAP. CDR3 length: 17 amino acids. Here the CDR3 reads CASGERFSGMRRETQYF. The DNA for the CDR3 is TGTGCTAGTGGTGAGAGGTTTAGCGGGATGAGAAGAGAGACCCAGTACTTC.

A few counts support this clonotype. The rearrangement uses TRBV11-2 and TRBJ2-1; D ambiguous. The CDR3 totals 11 residues. V dropped 5 bases and J dropped 8 bases, with 7 bases sitting between them. In germline, CDR1 is SGHAT, CDR2 FQNNGV. The DNA of the CDR3 is TGTGCCAGCAGCGCACAGTATGAGCAGTTCTTC. This gives the protein CASSAQYEQFF.

This chain connects TRBV4-2 to TRBJ1-5, with D maybe TRBD1 (5 bases). The V end lost 0 bases, the J end lost 5 bases, and 17 bases lay between the germline ends. Germline V gene data show CDR1 as LGHNA and CDR2 as YNFKEQ. This CDR3 is 17 amino acids long. The CDR3 DNA sequence: TGTGCCAGCAGCCAAGATCTCGGTCAGCGGGGGGATCAGCCCCAGCATTTT. Its translation: CASSQDLGQRGDQPQHF.

This clonotype has a handful of counts. The J gene is TRBJ2-1, the V gene TRBV2, with 9 bases matching TRBD2. CDR3 length equals 14 residues. The V gene's germline CDR1 is SNHLY and CDR2 FYNNEI. V lost 4 bases and J lost 6; bases outside the gene matches: 4. CDR3 amino acids: CASSGGRAPNEQFF. In DNA, the CDR3 is TGTGCCAGCAGTGGCGGGAGGGCCCCCAATGAGCAGTTCTTC.

This clonotype appeared a few times. DNA for the CDR3: TGTGCCAGCAGCCAGGCCAGAATGGGGTTGCGTGAAGCTTTCTTT. Its protein is CASSQARMGLREAFF. This chain connects TRBV3-1 to TRBJ1-1; D ambiguous. Germline-derived CDR1 and CDR2 are LGHDT and YNNKEL (reference sequence). V was trimmed by 3 bases and J by 7 bases, leaving 18 bases between them. The CDR3 consists of 15 residues.

The V gene is TRBV18, the J gene TRBJ2-3, with D tentatively TRBD1 (5 bases). Trimming pared 5 bases from V and 5 bases from J, leaving 17 bases between. The CDR3 has 15 amino acids. CDR1 and CDR2 from the germline V gene are KGHSH and LQKENI. DNA for the CDR3: TGTGCCAGCTCAGCCACACAGGTTTCTGTAGATACGCAGTATTTT. As protein: CASSATQVSVDTQYF.

This clonotype showed up many times. The V and J genes are TRBV15 and TRBJ2-3; no firm D call. The CDR3 covers 15 residues. Trimming took 0 bases from V and 4 from J, leaving 11 bases between them. CDR1 and CDR2 from the germline V gene are LNHNV and YYDKDF (reference sequence). The CDR3 DNA reads as TGTGCCACCAGCAGAGATTTCAACCGGGCAGATACGCAGTATTTT. Translating gives CATSRDFNRADTQYF.

This clonotype was counted a few times. The V gene is TRBV20-1, the J gene TRBJ1-4; no firm D call. In germline, CDR1 is DFQATT, CDR2 SNEGSKA (reference sequence). CDR3 size: 13 residues. V dropped 0 bases and J dropped 7 bases, with 9 bases sitting between them. CDR3 region: CSARDFSGEKLFF. CDR3 in DNA: TGCAGTGCTAGAGATTTCTCCGGTGAAAAACTGTTTTTT.

The chain couples TRBV10-3 to TRBJ2-7; 9 nucleotides align to TRBD1. After removal of 0 bases from V and 3 bases from J, the junction contained 6 bases not matched to a gene. The CDR3 spans 16 residues. The V gene's germline CDR1 is ENHRY and CDR2 SYGVKD. As DNA, the CDR3 is TGTGCCATCAGTGAGTCTAAGACAGGGGGGAACTACGAGCAGTACTTC. It yields the protein CAISESKTGGNYEQYF.

This chain connects TRBV12-3 or TRBV12-4 to TRBJ2-2; 9 positions match TRBD2. Germline trimming cut 3 bases from V and 4 bases from J; bases unmatched to any gene: 9. The length of the CDR3 is 17 residues. The CDR3 region has the DNA TGTGCCAGCAGTTTCGGTGGCGGGAGGGCCCCCACCGGGGAGCTGTTTTTT. It is translated as CASSFGGGRAPTGELFF.

This clonotype was observed many times. This chain uses TRBV29-1 with TRBJ2-2; 7 positions agree with TRBD1. Germline V gives CDR1 SQVTM, CDR2 ANQGSEA. The CDR3 contains 15 residues. The V and J ends lost 4 bases and 6 bases, in that order; junction bases with no gene match: 11. The CDR3 region has the DNA TGCAGCGTTGTTGTTGGGCAGGGGGTGGCCGGGGAGCTGTTTTTT. This sequence encodes CSVVVGQGVAGELFF.

This sequence joins TRBV5-1 and TRBJ2-5; D is uncertain. Germline CDR1 SGHRS, CDR2 YFSETQ. The germline V and J ends were trimmed by 4 bases and 1 base, with 5 bases remaining between them. The CDR3 has 12 amino acids. CDR3 loop: CASSPFQETQYF. CDR3 bases: TGCGCCAGCAGCCCTTTCCAAGAGACCCAGTACTTC.

This clonotype came up a few times. The V and J genes are TRBV20-1 and TRBJ2-7; TRBD2 is a possible D gene (6 bases). The CDR3 totals 13 residues. The germline gives CDR1 DFQATT, CDR2 SNEGSKA (reference sequence). V shed 5 bases and J shed 3 bases, with 14 bases lying between them. In nucleotides, the CDR3 is TGCAGTGCTGGAACCGGGACTTTCTACGAGCAGTACTTC. This translates into CSAGTGTFYEQYF.

This clonotype was observed a few times. The V gene is TRBV28, the J gene TRBJ2-1, with D perhaps matching TRBD1 (5 bases). CDR3 length: 13 residues. CDR1 MDHEN and CDR2 SYDVKM come from the germline V gene. Trimming left V 10 bases short and J 7 bases short, with 17 bases between. The CDR3 DNA reads TGTGCCATCTTGACTCCAGGGCGAAATGAGCAGTTCTTC. It encodes CAILTPGRNEQFF.

This clonotype was observed a handful of times. This chain joins TRBV7-2 and TRBJ2-7; a weak D match, TRBD2 (6 bases). The germline CDR1 and CDR2 sequences are SGHTA and FQGNSA. V lost 8 bases to trimming and J lost 3 bases, with 20 bases between them. There are 15 residues in the CDR3. In DNA, the CDR3 is TGTGCCAGCCACTTCTCCACGGGGGAGTGCTACGAGCAGTACTTC. Translating gives CASHFSTGECYEQYF.

The chain is built from TRBV7-9 and TRBJ2-2; D ambiguous. Germline-derived CDR1 and CDR2 are SEHNR and FQNEAQ (reference sequence). The CDR3 loop spans 12 amino acids. Between the trimmed V and J ends, which lost 6 bases and 3 bases, there was a span of 5 bases. The CDR3 is CASSIDTGELFF. The DNA for the CDR3 is TGTGCCAGCAGTATCGACACCGGGGAGCTGTTTTTT. Drawing the rest from reference TRBV7-9 and TRBJ2-2, the complete variable domain is DTGVSQNPRHKITKRGQNVTFRCDPISEHNRLYWYRQTLGQGPEFLTYFQNEAQLEKSRLLSDRFSAERPKGSFSTLEIQRTEQGDSAMYLCASSIDTGELFFGEGSRLTVL.

Ten or more counts support this clonotype. This sequence joins TRBV29-1 and TRBJ2-5; D is perhaps TRBD1 or TRBD2 (5 bases each). This CDR3 is built from 15 residues. The germline V gene has CDR1 SQVTM and CDR2 ANQGSEA. V gave up 1 base and J gave up 2 bases, with 14 bases separating them. The CDR3 sequence is CSVEAYRGGQETQYF. CDR3 DNA sequence: TGCAGCGTTGAAGCGTACCGGGGCGGTCAAGAGACCCAGTACTTC.

V usage is TRBV5-5 and J usage is TRBJ1-1; TRBD1 aligns across 9 bases. Trimming removed 2 bases from V and 1 base from J; junction bases left unmatched: 9. The CDR3 sequence is 17 residues long. Germline CDR1 is SGHKS and CDR2 is YYEKEE (reference sequence). The CDR3 loop is CASSFTGQGGRNTEAFF. The DNA of the CDR3 is TGTGCCAGCAGCTTCACGGGACAGGGAGGAAGGAACACTGAAGCTTTCTTT.

This chain uses TRBV5-1 with TRBJ2-1, with TRBD2 matching over 13 bases. The V segment lost 7 bases and the J segment 4 bases; nucleotides outside the gene matches: 8. Germline CDR1 and CDR2: SGHRS and YFSETQ. The CDR3 has 16 amino acids. The CDR3 sequence: CASHSGTSGTYNEQFF. CDR3 nucleotide sequence: TGCGCCAGCCACTCCGGGACTAGCGGGACTTACAATGAGCAGTTCTTC.

V is TRBV3-1 and J is TRBJ2-7; unclear D gene. The germline V gene encodes CDR1 LGHDT and CDR2 YNNKEL (reference sequence). The CDR3 covers 15 residues. Between the trimmed V and J ends, which lost 1 base and 0 bases, there was a span of 10 bases. The CDR3: CASSQGSTGSYEQYF. The DNA for the CDR3 is TGTGCCAGCAGCCAAGGCTCGACCGGCTCCTACGAGCAGTACTTC.

The J gene is TRBJ2-3, the V gene TRBV7-9; tentative D call: TRBD2 (6 bases). Trimming left V 4 bases short and J 5 bases short, with 16 bases between. The CDR3 spans 15 residues. Germline values: CDR1 SEHNR, CDR2 FQNEAQ (reference sequence). CDR3 region: CASSSTGDPVDTQYF. Written as DNA, the CDR3 is TGTGCCAGCAGCTCCACGGGGGACCCGGTAGATACGCAGTATTTT.

The J gene is TRBJ2-3, the V gene TRBV20-1, with 8 nucleotides matching TRBD2. Germline V CDR1 and CDR2: DFQATT, SNEGSKA (reference sequence). V lost 5 bases and J lost 4; bases outside the gene matches: 8. The CDR3 has 14 residues. Here the CDR3 reads CSAGGAGESDTQYF. The CDR3 region has the DNA TGCAGTGCTGGTGGAGCGGGAGAATCAGATACGCAGTATTTT.

This clonotype was picked up a small number of times. The V gene is TRBV5-1, the J gene TRBJ2-6; the D is unclear. Germline V gives CDR1 SGHRS, CDR2 YFSETQ. V was shortened by 0 bases and J by 0 bases, with 10 bases between the two germline ends. This CDR3 spans 17 amino acids. The CDR3 spells CASSLVLQTSGANVLTF. As DNA, the CDR3 is TGCGCCAGCAGCTTGGTATTGCAAACCTCTGGGGCCAACGTCCTGACTTTC.

This clonotype was detected only a few times. V and J are TRBV6-5 and TRBJ2-1; D is uncertain. Between the trimmed V and J ends, which lost 6 bases and 10 bases, there was a span of 10 bases. In germline, CDR1 is MNHEY, CDR2 SVGAGI. The CDR3 is made up of 11 amino acids. This CDR3 reads CASSSVREQFF. The CDR3, as DNA: TGTGCCAGCAGCTCCGTCCGGGAGCAGTTCTTC.

This clonotype was counted a few times. The chain employs TRBV5-5 and TRBJ1-5; no firm D call. V was clipped by 6 bases and J by 3 bases, with 13 bases between them. The germline gives CDR1 SGHKS, CDR2 YYEKEE (reference sequence). The CDR3 covers 14 residues. CDR3 sequence: CASNIGLFNQPQHF. CDR3 nucleotides: TGTGCCAGCAACATAGGACTGTTCAATCAGCCCCAGCATTTT.

At least ten counts were recorded for this clonotype. This chain links TRBV29-1 with TRBJ2-5, with D possibly called TRBD1 or TRBD2 (5 bases each). From germline, CDR1 is SQVTM and CDR2 ANQGSEA. V lost 0 bases to trimming and J lost 5 bases, with 13 bases between them. This CDR3 contains 14 residues. The CDR3 region is CSVEDRGNPETQYF. CDR3 sequence (DNA): TGCAGCGTTGAAGATCGGGGCAATCCGGAGACCCAGTACTTC.

This clonotype was detected ten times or more. This chain links TRBV29-1 with TRBJ2-7; tentatively, D is TRBD2 (6 bases). This CDR3 has 14 residues. Trimming stripped 7 bases from V and 4 bases from J, with 20 bases between. From germline, CDR1 is SQVTM and CDR2 ANQGSEA. The CDR3 coding sequence is TGCAGCGCGAGTTGGGTGGGAGGTCGATACGAGCAGTACTTC. Protein: CSASWVGGRYEQYF.

The gene calls are TRBV10-3 and TRBJ2-5; 10 nucleotides line up with TRBD1. J gave up 0 bases and V 9 bases, and 4 bases lay outside the gene matches. The CDR3 loop spans 14 amino acids. Germline V gene data show CDR1 as ENHRY and CDR2 as SYGVKD. This CDR3 is CAIGTGANQETQYF. The CDR3 bases are TGTGCCATAGGGACAGGGGCGAACCAAGAGACCCAGTACTTC.

This chain links TRBV24-1 with TRBJ2-7; possibly TRBD1 for D (5 bases). This CDR3 is 15 amino acids long. With 1 base removed from V and 5 bases from J, the gap between germline ends came to 14 bases. The germline CDR1 and CDR2 sequences are KGHDR and SFDVKD. The CDR3 spells CATSDLKGPVNEQYF. Here the CDR3 DNA reads TGTGCCACCAGTGATTTAAAGGGGCCCGTGAACGAGCAGTACTTC.

Ten or more counts support this clonotype. This chain links TRBV12-3 or TRBV12-4 with TRBJ2-4; D is tentatively TRBD1 or TRBD2 (5 bases each). The CDR3 has 13 residues. V was clipped by 7 bases and J by 6 bases, with 13 bases between them. This CDR3 is CASTPPGLNIQYF. CDR3 bases: TGTGCCAGCACCCCCCCGGGGCTAAACATTCAGTACTTC.